This T cell receptor (beta chain) was sequenced for a study of T-cell reconstitution after alpha-beta-depleted transplantation in children. It was with unique molecular identifiers that the TCRbeta library was prepared. TCRdb passed the PCR reads through MiXCR, listing each CDR3 protein once. The repertoire includes 260,000 or so distinct CDR3 sequences, around 11% of them detected once, and about 2.6% sits in the top ten. The CDR3 runs to 13 residues. V lost 4 bases, J lost 6 bases, and 10 bases lay in between. Germline loops: CDR1 KGHSH, CDR2 LQKENI. This clonotype was seen many times. The receptor comes from a human donor who donated a stem cell graft to a child with acute lymphoblastic leukemia. Sequences were derived from PBMCs from the stem cell graft donor, sampled from the stem cell graft. This chain links TRBV18 with TRBJ2-1; D is uncertain. The CDR3 reads CASSQDPTNEQFF. The CDR3 DNA sequence: TGTGCCAGCTCACAGGACCCCACCAATGAGCAGTTCTTC.